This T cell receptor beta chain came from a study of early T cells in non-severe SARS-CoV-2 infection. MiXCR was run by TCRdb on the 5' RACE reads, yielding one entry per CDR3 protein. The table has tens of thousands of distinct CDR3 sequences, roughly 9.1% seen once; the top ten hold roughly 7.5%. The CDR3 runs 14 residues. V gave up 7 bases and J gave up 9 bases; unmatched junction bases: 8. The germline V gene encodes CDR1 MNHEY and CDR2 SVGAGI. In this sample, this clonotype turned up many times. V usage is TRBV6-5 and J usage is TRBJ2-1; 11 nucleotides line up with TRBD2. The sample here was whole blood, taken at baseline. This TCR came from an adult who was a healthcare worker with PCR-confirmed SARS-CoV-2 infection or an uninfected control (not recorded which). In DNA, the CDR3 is TGTGCCAGCACGATGCTAGCGGGAGGTGGTGAGCAGTTCTTC. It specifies CASTMLAGGGEQFF.